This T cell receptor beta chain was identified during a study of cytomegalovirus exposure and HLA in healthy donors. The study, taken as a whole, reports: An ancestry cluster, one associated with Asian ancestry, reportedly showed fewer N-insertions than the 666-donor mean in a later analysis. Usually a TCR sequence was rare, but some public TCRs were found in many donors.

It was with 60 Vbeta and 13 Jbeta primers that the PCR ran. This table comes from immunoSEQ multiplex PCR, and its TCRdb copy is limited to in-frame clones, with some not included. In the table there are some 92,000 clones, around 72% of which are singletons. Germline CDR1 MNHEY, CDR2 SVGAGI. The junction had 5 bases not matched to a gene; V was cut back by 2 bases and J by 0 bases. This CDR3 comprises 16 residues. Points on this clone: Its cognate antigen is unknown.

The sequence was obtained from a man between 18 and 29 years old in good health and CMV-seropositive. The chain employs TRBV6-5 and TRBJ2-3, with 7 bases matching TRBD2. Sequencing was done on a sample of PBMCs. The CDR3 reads CASSYQSGVSTDTQYF. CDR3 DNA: TGTGCCAGCAGTTACCAGAGCGGGGTTAGCACAGATACGCAGTATTTT.